Listed here are 32 T cell receptor beta chains from one sample, sequenced in a study of blood T cell repertoires in COVID-19. Sequenced by immunoSEQ multiplex PCR; TCRdb stores in-frame clones only, minus some. The sample comprises approximately 190,000 clones, 82% of which are singletons, and 7.8% rests with the top ten. The specimen was peripheral blood. These receptors originate from an older woman with COVID-19, enrolled during active disease.

The chain has TRBV29-1 and TRBJ1-3, with D perhaps TRBD1 (6 bases). Germline CDR1 is SQVTM and CDR2 is ANQGSEA. The CDR3 contains 16 residues. V gave up 6 bases and J gave up 3 bases, with 21 bases separating them. CDR3 nucleotide sequence: TGCAGCGTGAGAGGGGGTCCGGGGCTGGGTGGAAACACCATATATTTT. Residues: CSVRGGPGLGGNTIYF.

J is TRBJ2-1 and V is TRBV5-1; no clear D gene. The V end lost 4 bases, the J end lost 0 bases, and 11 bases lay between the germline ends. The CDR3 has 15 amino acids. Germline CDR1 and CDR2: SGHRS and YFSETQ. The CDR3 spells CASSRQTFSYNEQFF. The CDR3 nucleotides read TGCGCCAGCAGCCGCCAGACTTTCTCCTACAATGAGCAGTTCTTC.

This clone was observed a handful of times. CDR3 DNA: TGTGCCAGCAGTAGGACAGGGATGCGGGTCGAAGCTTTCTTT. It translates to CASSRTGMRVEAFF. The J gene is TRBJ1-1, the V gene TRBV9; 8 bases fit TRBD1. The germline V gene encodes CDR1 SGDLS and CDR2 YYNGEE. Trimming at V came to 5 bases and at J to 8 bases, leaving 11 bases not matched to a gene. The CDR3 sequence is 14 residues long.

This chain links TRBV7-8 with TRBJ1-4, with 9 bases aligning to TRBD1. V lost 5 bases and J lost 7; bases outside the gene matches: 5. This CDR3 region has 14 residues. From germline, CDR1 is SGHVS and CDR2 FQNEAQ. The CDR3: CASSARDRAEKLFF. In DNA form, the CDR3 reads TGTGCCAGCAGCGCGCGGGACAGGGCTGAAAAACTGTTTTTT.

The CDR3 DNA reads TGTGCCAGCAGGAGAACCGGGACACAGAACACTGAAGCTTTCTTT. This codes for CASRRTGTQNTEAFF. This chain links TRBV7-8 with TRBJ1-1; TRBD1 is a possible D gene (6 bases). This CDR3 is built from 15 residues. V was cut by 6 bases and J by 1 base, with 15 bases left in between. CDR1 is SGHVS and CDR2 is FQNEAQ in the germline V gene.

The chain recombines TRBV2 with TRBJ1-2, with D perhaps TRBD1 (5 bases). The CDR3 is made up of 14 amino acids. Deletions cut 1 base from V and 7 bases from J, with 13 bases between. CDR1 SNHLY and CDR2 FYNNEI come from the germline V gene. CDR3 sequence (DNA): TGTGCCAGCAGTGAAGAAGGCAGGGCCAGTGGCTACACCTTC. Translated: CASSEEGRASGYTF.

The chain recombines TRBV9 with TRBJ1-5; D gene ambiguous. This CDR3 is 14 amino acids long. Per germline, CDR1 SGDLS and CDR2 YYNGEE. Trimming cost V 0 bases and J 3 bases, with 7 bases left between them. CDR3 DNA sequence: TGTGCCAGCAGCGTAGGAGGGTTCAATCAGCCCCAGCATTTT. Encoded protein: CASSVGGFNQPQHF. Drawing the rest from reference TRBV9 and TRBJ1-5, the complete variable domain is DSGVTQTPKHLITATGQRVTLRCSPRSGDLSVYWYQQSLDQGLQFLIQYYNGEERAKGNILERFSAQQFPDLHSELNLSSLELGDSALYFCASSVGGFNQPQHFGDGTRLSIL.

The chain joins TRBV27 to TRBJ1-5; 7 bases line up with TRBD1. This CDR3 has 15 residues. V shed 5 bases, J shed 4 bases, and the junction held 8 bases outside the gene matches. CDR1 is MNHEY and CDR2 is SMNVEV in the germline V gene (reference sequence). CDR3 amino acids: CASSPQGRWNQPQHF. The DNA for the CDR3 is TGTGCCAGCAGTCCACAGGGGAGGTGGAATCAGCCCCAGCATTTT.

This chain joins TRBV10-3 and TRBJ2-7, with 8 bases fitting TRBD2. This CDR3 has 16 amino acids. The V segment lost 3 bases and the J segment 6 bases; nucleotides outside the gene matches: 13. The V gene's germline CDR1 is ENHRY and CDR2 SYGVKD. The CDR3 bases are TGTGCCATCAGTGACCTCCCGGGACTAGGAATCGGCGAGCAGTACTTC. Its protein is CAISDLPGLGIGEQYF.

The gene calls are TRBV12-2 and TRBJ2-6; the table calls TRBD1, which could not be checked here. TRBV12-2 is recorded as a pseudogene. This CDR3 is 18 amino acids long. CDR3 amino acids: CASRFPGLQNPGANVLTF. In DNA, the CDR3 is TGTGCAAGTCGCTTCCCAGGTCTGCAAAATCCGGGGGCCAACGTCCTGACTTTC.

This sequence joins TRBV5-6 and TRBJ1-6, with a tentative D call TRBD1 (5 bases). Trimming cost V 4 bases and J 9 bases, with 8 bases left between them. Germline V lookup: CDR1 SGHDT, CDR2 YYEEEE. CDR3 size: 12 residues. The CDR3 DNA is TGTGCCAGCAGCAGGACAAGTTCACCCCTCCACTTT. Amino acids: CASSRTSSPLHF.

This chain connects TRBV18 to TRBJ1-4; 7 bases fit TRBD1. Germline V gene lookup returns CDR1 KGHSH and CDR2 LQKENI. V trimming: 3 bases; J trimming: 4 bases; junction bases outside the gene matches: 11. CDR3 length equals 17 residues. The CDR3 DNA reads TGTGCCAGCTCACCCCGAATTCCGACAGGGAATAATGAAAAACTGTTTTTT. The encoded protein is CASSPRIPTGNNEKLFF.

The J gene is TRBJ2-1, the V gene TRBV18; 12 nucleotides align to TRBD2. Germline loops: CDR1 KGHSH, CDR2 LQKENI. The junction had 7 bases not matched to a gene; V was cut back by 6 bases and J by 7 bases. The length of the CDR3 is 15 residues. The CDR3 reads CASSPTSGRSNEQFF. The CDR3 DNA is TGTGCCAGCTCCCCTACTAGCGGGAGGAGTAATGAGCAGTTCTTC.

J is TRBJ2-7 and V is TRBV5-1, with TRBD1 matching 8 bases. CDR3 size: 16 residues. The germline V gene encodes CDR1 SGHRS and CDR2 YFSETQ. J was trimmed by 6 bases and V by 4 bases; bases with no gene match: 15. Written as DNA, the CDR3 is TGCGCCAGCAGCCTAGTTACTCAGGGGGCTCGACCCGAGCAGTACTTC. Protein sequence: CASSLVTQGARPEQYF.

Turning to this clone: Germline is not matched at one junction end, which may reflect a read error. The chain recombines TRBV27 with TRBJ1-6; D gene ambiguous. CDR3 size: 23 residues. Germline assignment: CDR1 MNHEY and CDR2 SMNVEV (reference sequence). The CDR3 DNA follows: TGTGCCAGCAGCTTATACACCCCATGGCGGGAAGCAAGTGGCAAGTCCTATAATTCACCCCTCCACTTT. Its protein product is CASSLYTPWREASGKSYNSPLHF.

On this clone: Other nucleotide sequences from this sample produce the same CDR3. The chain has TRBV7-3 and TRBJ2-1, with TRBD1 matching over 8 bases. CDR1 is SGHTA, CDR2 FQGTGA, per germline. The CDR3 has 13 residues. V shed 1 base and J 7 bases; nucleotides not matched to a gene: 0. The CDR3 bases are TGTGCCAGCAGCTTAAACAGGGGGAATGAGCAGTTCTTC. Protein sequence: CASSLNRGNEQFF.

This chain links TRBV6-5 with TRBJ1-3; D not certain. Germline V gene lookup returns CDR1 MNHEY and CDR2 SVGAGI. The CDR3 is 15 residues long. The V end was cut by 2 bases, the J end by 1 base, with 9 bases between. Here the CDR3 reads CASSYRELSGNTIYF. The DNA of the CDR3 is TGTGCCAGCAGTTACCGGGAGCTTTCTGGAAACACCATATATTTT.

The chain recombines TRBV27 with TRBJ1-5; 10 bases are shared with TRBD1. Trimming cost V 5 bases and J 6 bases; bases outside gene matches: 10. The CDR3 is 16 residues long. CDR1 is MNHEY and CDR2 is SMNVEV in the germline V gene (reference sequence). CDR3 sequence: CASSAYMGQGFQPQHF. The CDR3 DNA sequence: TGTGCCAGCAGTGCTTATATGGGACAGGGGTTTCAGCCCCAGCATTTT.

This chain links TRBV28 with TRBJ1-6; D is perhaps TRBD1 (5 bases). This CDR3 spans 17 amino acids. Germline V gene lookup returns CDR1 MDHEN and CDR2 SYDVKM. Trimming removed 5 bases from V and 6 bases from J, with 20 bases in between. The CDR3 bases are TGTGCCAGCAGTCCATGGGGGGGTGAAGCAGTTAATTCACCCCTCCACTTT. Its translation is CASSPWGGEAVNSPLHF.

This clone has more than one count but fewer than ten. This chain links TRBV19 with TRBJ1-5; 7 bases agree with TRBD1. The J segment lost 0 bases and the V segment lost 7 bases, leaving 3 bases of the junction unmatched. The CDR3 totals 14 residues. Per germline, CDR1 LNHDA and CDR2 SQIVND (reference sequence). DNA for the CDR3: TGTGCCAGTACCAGACAGGGTAGCAATCAGCCCCAGCATTTT. It codes for CASTRQGSNQPQHF.

The chain is built from TRBV4-1 and TRBJ1-6; maybe TRBD1 (6 bases). V shed 3 bases and J shed 5 bases, with 14 bases lying between them. This CDR3 spans 16 amino acids. Germline CDR1 reads MGHRA; CDR2 reads YSYEKL. The CDR3 loop is CASSHQGQAHNSPLHF. The CDR3 DNA follows: TGCGCCAGCAGCCACCAGGGGCAGGCTCATAATTCACCCCTCCACTTT.

Details on this clone: Its ends do not fully match the called genes, so a read error is possible. The chain recombines TRBV7-7 with TRBJ2-5, with 7 bases matching TRBD1. Germline CDR1 is SSHAT and CDR2 is FNYEAQ (reference sequence). CDR3 size: 17 residues. CDR3 in DNA: TGTGCTAGCAGCGTAAGGCTTTTAACAGGGGATGCGGAGACCCAGTACTTC. It yields the protein CASSVRLLTGDAETQYF.

The V gene is TRBV5-4, the J gene TRBJ2-7, with TRBD2 matching 11 bases. With V trimmed by 4 bases and J by 3 bases, 12 bases remained unmatched. CDR1 and CDR2 (germline): SGHNT, YYREEE (reference sequence). The CDR3 loop spans 17 amino acids. The CDR3 region is CASSLPPSGGSIYEQYV. CDR3 nucleotide sequence: TGTGCCAGCAGCCTGCCTCCTAGCGGGGGGTCCATCTACGAGCAGTACGTC.

The chain is built from TRBV9 and TRBJ1-6; 12 bases are shared with TRBD1. The V gene end was trimmed by 1 base and the J gene end by 9 bases; junction bases not matched to a gene: 2. The CDR3 length is 15 residues. In germline, CDR1 is SGDLS, CDR2 YYNGEE. The CDR3 DNA reads as TGTGCCAGCAGCGTATCGGGACAGGGGGCTTCACCCCTCCACTTT. It specifies CASSVSGQGASPLHF.

As to this clone: The junction differs from germline at one of its ends, possibly a read error. This chain uses TRBV29-1 with TRBJ1-4, with D maybe TRBD1 (5 bases). Germline CDR1 reads SQVTM; CDR2 reads ANQGSEA. This CDR3 comprises 13 residues. CDR3 amino acids: CSVLDSEGERLFF. The CDR3 DNA reads TGCAGCGTTTTGGATTCCGAAGGGGAAAGACTGTTTTTT.

This clone appeared once. The chain has TRBV2 and TRBJ2-5; 10 bases line up with TRBD2. The CDR3 is 14 amino acids. V shed 7 bases, J shed 3 bases, and the junction held 5 bases outside the gene matches. CDR1 is SNHLY, CDR2 FYNNEI, per germline. The CDR3: CASTKLAGKETQYF. In nucleotides, the CDR3 is TGTGCCAGCACCAAACTAGCGGGAAAAGAGACCCAGTACTTC.

The V gene is TRBV3-1 (or the pseudogene TRBV3-2), the J gene TRBJ1-1, with D maybe TRBD1 (6 bases). This CDR3 contains 15 residues. CDR1 and CDR2 from the germline V gene are LGHDT and YNNKEL (reference sequence). The ends were cut back, 3 bases at V and 3 bases at J, with 14 bases in the middle. CDR3: CASSQVPQGDTEAFF. As DNA, the CDR3 is TGTGCCAGCAGCCAGGTCCCACAGGGTGACACTGAAGCTTTCTTT.

The chain combines TRBV11-1 with TRBJ2-5; TRBD1 aligns across 7 bases. With 1 base clipped from V and 4 bases from J, the junction kept 9 bases outside the gene matches. The CDR3 length is 16 residues. Germline CDR1 reads SGHAT; CDR2 reads FQDESV (reference sequence). CDR3 sequence reads: CASSLGKGALIETQYF. As DNA, the CDR3 is TGTGCCAGCAGCTTAGGGAAGGGGGCGCTTATAGAGACCCAGTACTTC.

Regarding this clone: The identical CDR3 is also encoded by other nucleotide sequences in the sample. V is TRBV5-5 and J is TRBJ1-2; a weak D match, TRBD1 (5 bases). Germline V gives CDR1 SGHKS, CDR2 YYEKEE (reference sequence). The CDR3 spans 14 residues. The V and J ends lost 0 bases and 1 base respectively, with 7 bases between them. The CDR3 region is CASSLGRGNYGYTF. DNA of the CDR3: TGTGCCAGCAGCTTGGGGAGGGGTAACTATGGCTACACCTTC.

The CDR3 spells CASGQSNEKLFF. For the CDR3, the DNA is TGCGCCAGCGGGCAGAGTAATGAAAAACTGTTTTTT. J is TRBJ1-4 and V is TRBV10-2; D remains ambiguous. The CDR3 runs to 12 residues. The germline V gene encodes CDR1 WSHSY and CDR2 SAAADI. With 8 bases removed from V and 4 bases from J, the gap between germline ends came to 8 bases.

This chain joins TRBV3-1 (or the pseudogene TRBV3-2) and TRBJ2-7; the D is unclear. There are 13 residues in the CDR3. Germline CDR1 is LGHDT and CDR2 is YNNKEL (reference sequence). Trimming cost V 4 bases and J 6 bases, with 13 bases left between them. CDR3 DNA: TGTGCCAGCAGCCCCCGGTCCCTGGTCGAGCAGTACGTC. This sequence encodes CASSPRSLVEQYV.

The CDR3 here is CASSARGLAGGEQYF. In DNA form, the CDR3 reads TGTGCCAGCAGTGCGCGAGGACTAGCGGGAGGTGAGCAGTACTTC. V gene TRBV2 combines with J gene TRBJ2-7; the match to TRBD2 covers 14 bases. CDR1 is SNHLY and CDR2 is FYNNEI in the germline V gene. The CDR3 runs 15 residues. The trim removed 4 bases at V and 7 bases at J, leaving 6 bases unmatched.